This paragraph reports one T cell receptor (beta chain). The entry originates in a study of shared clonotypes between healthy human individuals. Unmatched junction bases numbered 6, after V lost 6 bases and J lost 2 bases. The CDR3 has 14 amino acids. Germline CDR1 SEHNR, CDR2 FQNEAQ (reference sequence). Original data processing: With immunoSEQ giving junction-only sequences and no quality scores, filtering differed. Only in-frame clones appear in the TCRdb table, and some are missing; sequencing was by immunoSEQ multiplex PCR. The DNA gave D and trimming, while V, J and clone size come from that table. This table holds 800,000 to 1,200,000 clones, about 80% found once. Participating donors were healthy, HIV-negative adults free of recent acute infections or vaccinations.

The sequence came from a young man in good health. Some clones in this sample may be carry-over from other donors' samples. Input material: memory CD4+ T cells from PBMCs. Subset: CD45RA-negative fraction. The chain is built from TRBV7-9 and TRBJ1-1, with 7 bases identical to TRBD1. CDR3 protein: CASRPTGSNTEAFF. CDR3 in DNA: TGTGCCAGCAGGCCGACAGGGTCAAACACTGAAGCTTTCTTT.